The entry below describes one T cell receptor (beta chain). V was clipped by 4 bases and J by 0 bases, with 5 bases between them. Germline V lookup: CDR1 SGDLS, CDR2 YYNGEE. The CDR3 runs to 13 residues. This sample is part of a study of blood T cell repertoires in COVID-19. TCRdb's copy holds only in-frame clones and misses some; the assay was immunoSEQ multiplex PCR. The repertoire holds 84,000 or so clones, with 79% as singletons. The sample comprised peripheral blood. The chain recombines TRBV9 with TRBJ1-5; no clear D gene. The receptor's source is a man aged 65 to 85 with acute or convalescent COVID-19. The CDR3 spells CASSSNSNQPQHF. The CDR3 nucleotides read TGTGCCAGCAGCTCCAATAGCAATCAGCCCCAGCATTTT.